The rows below give T cell receptor beta chains drawn from one sample of a study of CD8 T cells in ankylosing spondylitis. TCRdb processed the 5' RACE reads anew with MiXCR; each CDR3 protein has one entry. The sample lists roughly 100,000 distinct CDR3 sequences, roughly 8.3% seen once, with around 10% in the top ten. The specimen was blood, either unsorted or a sorted T cell fraction (not recorded which). The receptor set was obtained from a male donor with ankylosing spondylitis or in good health (not recorded which). Each CDR3 is given with its conserved first and last residue.

>TRBJ2-5|TRBV20-1
CSAGSRQTQYF
>TRBJ2-3|TRBV7-2
CASSSQFGGSTDTQYF
>TRBJ2-3|TRBV29-1
CSVARILADTQYF
>TRBJ2-7|TRBV7-7
CASQLSLSSYEQYF
>TRBJ1-5|TRBV12-3/TRBV12-4
CASSSRDSVYISNQPQHF
>TRBJ2-7|TRBV7-6
CASSLELGREGNKQYF
>TRBJ2-3|TRBV12-3/TRBV12-4
CASSLVTQENTQYF
>TRBJ2-1|TRBV3-1
CACSRGTSADNEQFF
>TRBJ2-1|TRBV7-9
CASSLAGTIYEQFF
>TRBJ2-7|TRBV5-1
CASRTGSGVLDEQYF
>TRBJ2-5|TRBV7-6
CSCGRETQYF
>TRBJ1-2|TRBV7-9
CASSLEREKGYTF
>TRBJ2-2|TRBV18
CASSQNGQGPTVELFF
>TRBJ2-1|TRBV6-1
CASSDGGMEQFF
>TRBJ2-3|TRBV10-1
CASSELAGRATDTQYF
>TRBJ2-2|TRBV7-2
CASSPRTDHGPEELFF
>TRBJ2-1|TRBV7-9
CASSPDKSVYNEQFF
>TRBJ2-5|TRBV30
CAWSRDSQPQETQYF
>TRBJ1-5|TRBV18
CASSPSGQGFNHQPQHF
>TRBJ1-1|TRBV5-6
CASSLSPLNTEAFF
>TRBJ2-3|TRBV20-1
CSAQAGASTDTQYF
>TRBJ1-4|TRBV7-9
CASSLSEQGGNEKLFF
>TRBJ2-3|TRBV9
CASSGRAGGSTDTQYF
>TRBJ2-1|TRBV29-1
CSVDPGQGHEQFF
>TRBJ2-3|TRBV10-3
CAISPGTSSDTQYF
>TRBJ2-1|TRBV14
CASSMLSGPYNEQFF
>TRBJ2-1|TRBV5-1
CASSGMGGYYNEQFF
>TRBJ2-7|TRBV7-8
CASSPTGPTGYF
>TRBJ2-7|TRBV20-1
CSARRDGSYEQYF
>TRBJ1-1|TRBV7-8
CASSLLGSNTEAFF
>TRBJ2-5|TRBV9
CASSGVSQETQYF
>TRBJ2-1|TRBV12-3/TRBV12-4
CASTIHNEQFF
>TRBJ1-2|TRBV12-5
CASGFTDNYGYTF
>TRBJ2-7|TRBV12-3/TRBV12-4
CASSHRGNPYEQYF
>TRBJ2-1|TRBV6-5
CASSYYRDSYNEQFF
>TRBJ2-1|TRBV24-1
CATKGMRLVQGEQFF
>TRBJ1-5|TRBV5-6
CASSRGGQPQHF
>TRBJ2-3|TRBV7-2
CASSLVQGRTDTQYF
>TRBJ2-1|TRBV5-1
CASSLELAGYYNEQFF
>TRBJ2-7|TRBV3-1
CASSQVGRGEEQYF
>TRBJ2-1|TRBV20-1
CSVASGRYNEQFF
>TRBJ2-3|TRBV11-2
CTSSRSTGLAGVVGADTQYF
>TRBJ2-1|TRBV5-5
CASSAGAGGSGYNEQFF
>TRBJ2-5|TRBV7-9
CASSLGLYETQYF
>TRBJ2-7|TRBV20-1
CSASRGLSYEQYF
>TRBJ2-4|TRBV5-1
CASSSGNGVAKNIQYF